The 11 T cell receptor beta chains below were found in one sample sequenced in a study of blood T cell repertoires in COVID-19 (dated by TCRdb to between 2020 and 2021). Libraries were built with the immunoSEQ multiplex PCR assay. This is the immuneACCESS table as TCRdb keeps it, with only in-frame sequences that have V and J called. A part of the clones is gone; compared with another copy, unresolved V genes explain less than half, and the rest is unexplained. The sample table records around 150,000 clones; about 90% of these occur just once. The ten largest clones capture about 2.8% of the sample. The material sequenced was peripheral blood. These receptors originate from a man aged 60-69 years with acute or convalescent COVID-19.

The V and J genes are TRBV5-5 and TRBJ1-3; 9 nucleotides line up with TRBD1. Trimming at V came to 2 bases and at J to 2 bases, leaving 2 bases not matched to a gene. From germline, CDR1 is SGHKS and CDR2 YYEKEE (reference sequence). The CDR3 totals 15 residues. The CDR3: CASSLGTGTGNTIYF. CDR3 bases: TGTGCCAGCAGCTTAGGGACAGGGACTGGAAACACCATATATTTT.

This chain links TRBV10-3 with TRBJ1-2; 10 positions match TRBD1. With 8 bases clipped from V and 8 bases from J, the junction kept 11 bases outside the gene matches. The CDR3 contains 14 residues. Germline CDR1 and CDR2: ENHRY and SYGVKD. In nucleotides, the CDR3 is TGTGCCATCGGCCCTGGGACAGGGGCTGAGGGCTACACCTTC. Protein: CAIGPGTGAEGYTF.

The chain uses TRBV4-1 and TRBJ2-1, with D possibly matching TRBD1 (5 bases). The CDR3 consists of 15 residues. In germline, CDR1 is MGHRA, CDR2 YSYEKL. Trimming cost V 3 bases and J 2 bases, with 11 bases left between them. In DNA form, the CDR3 reads TGCGCCAGCAGCCAGCCGACAGCTACCTACAATGAGCAGTTCTTC. Amino acid sequence: CASSQPTATYNEQFF.

For the CDR3, the DNA is TGTGCCACCAGCCCTGACAGGGACCCTCAGCCCCAGCATTTT. Its translation: CATSPDRDPQPQHF. The chain links TRBV2 to TRBJ1-5; the match to TRBD1 covers 7 bases. J lost 6 bases, V lost 10 bases, and 12 bases had no gene match. There are 14 residues in the CDR3. Germline CDR1 reads SNHLY; CDR2 reads FYNNEI.

V gene TRBV7-8 combines with J gene TRBJ2-2; TRBD2 matches 8 bases. The CDR3 covers 16 residues. The ends lost 5 bases at V and 2 bases at J; junction bases unmatched: 7. Germline CDR1 and CDR2: SGHVS and FQNEAQ. CDR3 nucleotide sequence: TGTGCCAGCAGCCCCCTCGGGGGGGGAAACACCGGGGAGCTGTTTTTT. Translation: CASSPLGGGNTGELFF.

This clone has more than one count but fewer than ten. This chain joins TRBV10-3 and TRBJ1-6; D not certain. There are 16 residues in the CDR3. V lost 0 bases and J 7 bases, leaving 13 bases between the germline ends. Germline-derived CDR1 and CDR2 are ENHRY and SYGVKD. CDR3 loop: CAISESPGRRNSPLHF. The CDR3 nucleotides read TGTGCCATCAGTGAGTCCCCTGGACGGAGGAATTCACCCCTCCACTTT.

The chain has TRBV5-1 and TRBJ2-2; 7 nucleotides align to TRBD1. CDR1 and CDR2 (germline): SGHRS, YFSETQ. This CDR3 has 16 amino acids. With 4 bases clipped from V and 4 bases from J, the junction kept 10 bases outside the gene matches. CDR3 protein: CASSPNPGTATGELFF. CDR3 sequence (DNA): TGCGCCAGCAGCCCAAACCCCGGGACAGCCACCGGGGAGCTGTTTTTT.

There are a few counts of this clone. The CDR3 DNA sequence: TGTGCCAGCAGTGGGAGAGGGAGGTATAGCAATCAGCCCCAGCATTTT. Protein sequence: CASSGRGRYSNQPQHF. This chain connects TRBV6-1 to TRBJ1-5; D not resolved. Germline V lookup: CDR1 MNHNS, CDR2 SASEGT. V was clipped by 4 bases and J by 0 bases, with 13 bases between them. CDR3 length: 16 amino acids.

The chain recombines TRBV5-4 with TRBJ1-4, with 9 positions matching TRBD1. Germline loops: CDR1 SGHNT, CDR2 YYREEE (reference sequence). The CDR3 is 16 amino acids. Germline trimming cut 5 bases from V and 5 bases from J; bases unmatched to any gene: 10. CDR3 coding DNA: TGTGCCAGCAGTTTTAAAACAGGGGGCGTGAATGAAAAACTGTTTTTT. Translated: CASSFKTGGVNEKLFF.

The chain joins TRBV2 to TRBJ2-1, with D maybe TRBD2 (5 bases). Germline V gene data show CDR1 as SNHLY and CDR2 as FYNNEI. CDR3 length: 12 amino acids. V lost 7 bases, J lost 8 bases, and 12 bases lay in between. The CDR3 loop reads CASKAGMDEQFF. In DNA form, the CDR3 reads TGTGCCAGCAAGGCCGGGATGGATGAGCAGTTCTTC. The complete variable domain, with remaining parts taken from reference TRBV2 and TRBJ2-1, reads EPEVTQTPSHQVTQMGQEVILRCVPISNHLYFYWYRQILGQKVEFLVSFYNNEISEKSEIFDDQFSVERPDGSNFTLKIRSTKLEDSAMYFCASKAGMDEQFFGPGTRLTVL.

The V and J genes are TRBV19 and TRBJ1-6, with D perhaps matching TRBD1 (6 bases). Germline-derived CDR1 and CDR2 are LNHDA and SQIVND (reference sequence). Trimming took off 3 bases at V and 10 bases at J, with 19 bases between the two ends. CDR3 length: 16 residues. The CDR3 coding sequence is TGTGCCAGTAGTATTTCTACAGGGTCAGCGTACTCACCCCTCCACTTT. Translating gives CASSISTGSAYSPLHF.